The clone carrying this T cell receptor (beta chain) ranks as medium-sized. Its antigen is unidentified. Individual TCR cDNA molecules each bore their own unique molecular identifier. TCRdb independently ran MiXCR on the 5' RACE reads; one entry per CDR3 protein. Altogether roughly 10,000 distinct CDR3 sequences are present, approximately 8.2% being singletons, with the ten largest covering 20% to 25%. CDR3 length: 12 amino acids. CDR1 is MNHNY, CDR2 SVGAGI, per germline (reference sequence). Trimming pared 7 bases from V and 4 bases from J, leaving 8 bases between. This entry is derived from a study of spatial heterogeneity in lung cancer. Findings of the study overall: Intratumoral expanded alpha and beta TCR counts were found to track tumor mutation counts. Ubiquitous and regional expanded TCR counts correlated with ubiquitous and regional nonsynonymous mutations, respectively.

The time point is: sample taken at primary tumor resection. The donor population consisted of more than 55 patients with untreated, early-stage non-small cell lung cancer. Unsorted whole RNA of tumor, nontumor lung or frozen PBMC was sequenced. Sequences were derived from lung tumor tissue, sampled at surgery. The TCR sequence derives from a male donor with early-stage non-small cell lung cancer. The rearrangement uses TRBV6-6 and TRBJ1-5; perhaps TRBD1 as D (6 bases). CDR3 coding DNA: TGTGCCAGCACTCAGGGGAATCAGCCCCAGCATTTT. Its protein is CASTQGNQPQHF.